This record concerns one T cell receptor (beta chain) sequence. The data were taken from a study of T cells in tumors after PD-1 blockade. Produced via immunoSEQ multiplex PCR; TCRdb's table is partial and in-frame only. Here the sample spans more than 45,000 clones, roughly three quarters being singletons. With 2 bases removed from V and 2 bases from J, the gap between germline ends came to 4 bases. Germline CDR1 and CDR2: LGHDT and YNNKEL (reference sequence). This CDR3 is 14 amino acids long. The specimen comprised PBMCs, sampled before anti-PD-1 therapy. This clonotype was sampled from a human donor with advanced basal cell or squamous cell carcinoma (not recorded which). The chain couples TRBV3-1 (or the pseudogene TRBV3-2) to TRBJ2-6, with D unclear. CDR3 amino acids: CASSQITGANVLTF. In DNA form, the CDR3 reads TGTGCCAGCAGCCAAATCACTGGGGCCAACGTCCTGACTTTC.